One sample yielded the 18 T cell receptor beta chains listed below, sequenced in a study of shared clonotypes between healthy human individuals. Clones were read by immunoSEQ multiplex PCR, and TCRdb kept only the in-frame ones, dropping some. The repertoire holds about 2.4 million clones, over 85% seen once, with approximately 0.36% in the top ten. Sequenced: naive CD4+ T cells from PBMCs. Subset reported: CD45RA+ positively selected. All receptors come from a young man in good health. Some clones in this sample may be carry-over from other donors' samples.

The V and J genes are TRBV15 and TRBJ1-5; D not certain. The CDR3 loop spans 14 amino acids. Germline CDR1 reads LNHNV; CDR2 reads YYDKDF (reference sequence). V lost 1 base to trimming and J lost 5 bases, with 9 bases between them. The chain's CDR3 is CATSRVDGDQPQHF. The CDR3 DNA sequence: TGTGCCACCAGCAGAGTGGACGGAGATCAGCCCCAGCATTTT.

The J gene is TRBJ2-1, the V gene TRBV29-1; D possibly corresponds to TRBD2 (5 bases). V was clipped by 3 bases and J by 6 bases, with 18 bases between them. Germline CDR1 reads SQVTM; CDR2 reads ANQGSEA. CDR3 size: 15 residues. CDR3 DNA: TGCAGCGTTGATTCCCCCCTTGGTGGACTCAATGAGCAGTTCTTC. It translates to CSVDSPLGGLNEQFF.

The sample holds one count of this clone. Other DNA sequences in this specimen translate into the identical CDR3. The chain links TRBV30 to TRBJ2-2; D not resolved. Trimming shortened V by 5 bases and J by 1 base, and 8 bases separated the two germline ends. This CDR3 region has 13 residues. Germline V lookup: CDR1 GTSNPN, CDR2 SVGIG (reference sequence). CDR3 in amino acids: CAWRVLNTGELFF. The CDR3 region has the DNA TGTGCCTGGCGGGTCTTGAACACCGGGGAGCTGTTTTTT.

This clone was observed a single time. A read error is possible here, since a much larger clone lies one base away. The sample carries other DNA sequences with the same CDR3. V usage is TRBV5-6 and J usage is TRBJ1-2; 10 bases fit TRBD1. Germline V CDR1 and CDR2: SGHDT, YYEEEE. The CDR3 has 14 amino acids. The J segment lost 4 bases and the V segment lost 4 bases, leaving 4 bases of the junction unmatched. CDR3 sequence: CASSLDRGIYGYTF. CDR3 nucleotides: TGTGCCAGCAGCCTGGACAGGGGGATCTATGGCTACACCTTC.

This clone was seen only once. The rearrangement uses TRBV28 and TRBJ1-1; no reliable D call. The CDR3 spans 15 residues. Trimming took 0 bases from V and 5 from J, leaving 13 bases between them. The V gene's germline CDR1 is MDHEN and CDR2 SYDVKM. CDR3 nucleotides: TGTGCCAGCAGTTTATGGACCCAGGCGAGAACTGAAGCTTTCTTT. Protein sequence: CASSLWTQARTEAFF.

This clone was counted a single time. The chain has TRBV5-1 and TRBJ2-7; 10 nucleotides match TRBD1. CDR1 and CDR2 from the germline V gene are SGHRS and YFSETQ. With V trimmed by 4 bases and J by 6 bases, 13 bases remained unmatched. This CDR3 region has 16 residues. As DNA, the CDR3 is TGCGCCAGCAGCAATTACGCCGGGACAGGGGCAAGCGAGCAGTACTTC. It encodes CASSNYAGTGASEQYF. The full variable domain, rest sourced from reference TRBV5-1 and TRBJ2-7, is KAGVTQTPRYLIKTRGQQVTLSCSPISGHRSVSWYQQTPGQGLQFLFEYFSETQRNKGNFPGRFSGRQFSNSRSEMNVSTLELGDSALYLCASSNYAGTGASEQYFGPGTRLTVT.

The chain joins TRBV2 to TRBJ2-1, with D hard to call. CDR1 and CDR2 (germline): SNHLY, FYNNEI. Between the trimmed V and J ends, which lost 4 bases and 5 bases, there was a span of 3 bases. The CDR3 spans 11 residues. CDR3 protein: CASSAHNEQFF. For the CDR3, the DNA is TGTGCCAGCAGTGCTCACAATGAGCAGTTCTTC.

The J gene is TRBJ2-5, the V gene TRBV4-2; the D gene is possibly TRBD2 (7 bases). The CDR3 totals 15 residues. V lost 1 base to trimming and J lost 5 bases, with 14 bases between them. Germline values: CDR1 LGHNA, CDR2 YNFKEQ. CDR3 loop: CASSQGEGGPETQYF. In DNA form, the CDR3 reads TGTGCCAGCAGCCAAGGAGAGGGGGGGCCGGAGACCCAGTACTTC.

V is TRBV10-3 and J is TRBJ2-7; TRBD1 or TRBD2 may be the D gene (5 bases each). The germline CDR1 and CDR2 sequences are ENHRY and SYGVKD. Trimming removed 10 bases from V and 7 bases from J, with 20 bases in between. The CDR3 loop spans 13 amino acids. CDR3 sequence: CASTPSRDVEQYF. The CDR3 DNA reads TGTGCCAGTACTCCTAGTAGGGACGTGGAGCAGTACTTC.

To note about this clone: Distinct nucleotide sequences in the sample also encode this CDR3. The chain joins TRBV5-4 to TRBJ2-1, with 7 bases that match TRBD1. Germline loops: CDR1 SGHNT, CDR2 YYREEE (reference sequence). This CDR3 has 15 residues. Trimming removed 4 bases from V and 3 bases from J; junction bases left unmatched: 7. The CDR3 is CASSLGTGVYNEQFF. In DNA, the CDR3 is TGTGCCAGCAGCCTCGGAACAGGGGTCTACAATGAGCAGTTCTTC.

The rearrangement joins TRBV10-2 to TRBJ2-1; tentatively, D is TRBD2 (6 bases). Germline CDR1 WSHSY, CDR2 SAAADI. The CDR3 spans 14 residues. V gave up 8 bases and J gave up 7 bases, with 18 bases separating them. This CDR3 is CASSPNGRGNEQFF. CDR3 nucleotide sequence: TGCGCCAGCTCCCCTAACGGGAGAGGGAATGAGCAGTTCTTC.

This rearrangement joins TRBV11-2 to TRBJ2-5, with a weak D call TRBD2 (5 bases). The CDR3 runs 14 residues. The V end was cut by 3 bases, the J end by 1 base, with 9 bases between. Germline V gives CDR1 SGHAT, CDR2 FQNNGV. The CDR3 here is CASSFNGVQETQYF. The CDR3 DNA reads TGTGCCAGCAGCTTTAACGGGGTCCAAGAGACCCAGTACTTC.

This clone was detected once. CDR3 in DNA: TGCAGCGTTGATGGGACAGCAGGAGCCTACGAGCAGTACTTC. This codes for CSVDGTAGAYEQYF. The rearrangement links TRBV29-1 to TRBJ2-7; TRBD1 matches 7 bases. CDR3 length: 14 amino acids. Germline-derived CDR1 and CDR2 are SQVTM and ANQGSEA. Germline trimming cut 3 bases from V and 2 bases from J; bases unmatched to any gene: 7.

This chain joins TRBV4-1 and TRBJ2-2; D is unresolved. Germline V CDR1 and CDR2: MGHRA, YSYEKL. V shed 0 bases and J shed 4 bases, with 0 bases lying between them. The CDR3 runs 12 residues. The CDR3 loop is CASSQDTGELFF. The CDR3 coding sequence is TGCGCCAGCAGCCAAGACACCGGGGAGCTGTTTTTT.

V and J are TRBV14 and TRBJ2-1; D gene uncertain. CDR3 length: 16 residues. The germline V gene encodes CDR1 SGHDN and CDR2 FVKESK. Trimming pared 0 bases from V and 6 bases from J, leaving 15 bases between. The CDR3 DNA is TGTGCCAGCAGCCAAGATTGGGCGGTGCGGCGCAATGAGCAGTTCTTC. Its translation: CASSQDWAVRRNEQFF. Filled out from reference TRBV14 and TRBJ2-1, the complete variable domain reads EAGVTQFPSHSVIEKGQTVTLRCDPISGHDNLYWYRRVMGKEIKFLLHFVKESKQDESGMPNNRFLAERTGGTYSTLKVQPAELEDSGVYFCASSQDWAVRRNEQFFGPGTRLTVL.

The table lists this clone with a count of one. The rearrangement links TRBV6-5 to TRBJ2-7, with 9 positions matching TRBD1. Germline CDR1 and CDR2: MNHEY and SVGAGI. The CDR3 is made up of 16 amino acids. V shed 2 bases, J shed 4 bases, and the junction held 9 bases outside the gene matches. CDR3 in amino acids: CASSYLGGQGLYEQYF. The CDR3 DNA reads as TGTGCCAGCAGTTACCTCGGGGGACAGGGACTTTACGAGCAGTACTTC.

The CDR3 loop reads CATSRGPDTGELFF. DNA for the CDR3: TGTGCCACCAGCAGGGGCCCGGACACCGGGGAGCTGTTTTTT. The V call is TRBV15, the J call TRBJ2-2, with D unclear. V lost 3 bases and J lost 3, with 8 bases in between. Germline lookup yields CDR1 LNHNV and CDR2 YYDKDF (reference sequence). There are 14 residues in the CDR3.

The rearrangement uses TRBV30 and TRBJ2-1; D gene uncertain. The CDR3 is 16 residues long. Trimming left V 4 bases short and J 8 bases short, with 24 bases between. Germline V gene data show CDR1 as GTSNPN and CDR2 as SVGIG (reference sequence). The CDR3 sequence: CAWTRGQLANGDEQFF. CDR3 nucleotide sequence: TGTGCCTGGACCCGAGGCCAGCTGGCTAACGGCGATGAGCAGTTCTTC.